A single T cell receptor (beta chain) is shown here with its context. Clones were sequenced by immunoSEQ multiplex PCR, and TCRdb holds only the in-frame ones, with some missing. The table records roughly 560,000 clones, 78% of them present only once. The sample is drawn from a study of shared T cell receptors in the human thymus. This CDR3 is 14 amino acids long. Germline assignment: CDR1 GTSNPN and CDR2 SVGIG (reference sequence). The V segment lost 5 bases and the J segment 2 bases; nucleotides outside the gene matches: 8. The data were also submitted as part of a second study, on human thymus T cells. From that study: Thymic material originated from resections removed in the course of corrective heart surgery.

Sequenced input: thymocytes. The chain couples TRBV30 to TRBJ2-7; 8 nucleotides line up with TRBD2. The sequence was collected from a boy under two years old with a congenital heart defect. The CDR3: CAWQPAGGTYEQYF. The DNA of the CDR3 is TGTGCCTGGCAACCGGCGGGAGGCACCTACGAGCAGTACTTC.